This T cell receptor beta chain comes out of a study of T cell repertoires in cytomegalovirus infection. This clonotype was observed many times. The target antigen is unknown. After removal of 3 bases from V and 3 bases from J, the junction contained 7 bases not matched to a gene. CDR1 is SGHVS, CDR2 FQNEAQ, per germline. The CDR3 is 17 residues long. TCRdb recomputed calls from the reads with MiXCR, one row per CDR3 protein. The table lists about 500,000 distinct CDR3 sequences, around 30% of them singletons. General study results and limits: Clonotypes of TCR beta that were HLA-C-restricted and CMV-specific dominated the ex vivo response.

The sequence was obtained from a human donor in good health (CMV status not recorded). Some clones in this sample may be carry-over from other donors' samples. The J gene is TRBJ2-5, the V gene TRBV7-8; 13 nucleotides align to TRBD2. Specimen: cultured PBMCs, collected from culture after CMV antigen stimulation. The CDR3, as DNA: TGTGCCAGCAGCTTTGGGGGGGGACTAGCGGGGAAAGAGACCCAGTACTTC. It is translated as CASSFGGGLAGKETQYF.